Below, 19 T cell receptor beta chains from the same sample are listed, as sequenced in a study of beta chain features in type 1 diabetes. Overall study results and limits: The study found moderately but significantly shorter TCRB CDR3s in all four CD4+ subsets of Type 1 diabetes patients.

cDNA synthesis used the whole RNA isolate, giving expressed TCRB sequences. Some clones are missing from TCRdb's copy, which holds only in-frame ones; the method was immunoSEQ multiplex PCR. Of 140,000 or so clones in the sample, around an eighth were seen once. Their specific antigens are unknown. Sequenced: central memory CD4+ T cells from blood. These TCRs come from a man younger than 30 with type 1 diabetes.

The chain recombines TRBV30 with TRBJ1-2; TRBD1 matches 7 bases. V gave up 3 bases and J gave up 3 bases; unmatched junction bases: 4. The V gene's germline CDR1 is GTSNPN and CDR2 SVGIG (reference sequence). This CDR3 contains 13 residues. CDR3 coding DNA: TGTGCCTGGAGCCTCGGGACAGACTATGGCTACACCTTC. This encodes CAWSLGTDYGYTF.

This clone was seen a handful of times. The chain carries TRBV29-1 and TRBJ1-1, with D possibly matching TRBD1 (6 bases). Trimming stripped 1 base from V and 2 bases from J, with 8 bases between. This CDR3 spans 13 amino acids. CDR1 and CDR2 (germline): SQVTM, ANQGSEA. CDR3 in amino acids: CSVEAGVNTEAFF. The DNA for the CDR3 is TGCAGCGTTGAAGCAGGGGTAAACACTGAAGCTTTCTTT. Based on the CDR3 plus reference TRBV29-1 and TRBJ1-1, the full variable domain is SAVISQKPSRDICQRGTSLTIQCQVDSQVTMMFWYRQQPGQSLTLIATANQGSEATYESGFVIDKFPISRPNLTFSTLTVSNMSPEDSSIYLCSVEAGVNTEAFFGQGTRLTVV.

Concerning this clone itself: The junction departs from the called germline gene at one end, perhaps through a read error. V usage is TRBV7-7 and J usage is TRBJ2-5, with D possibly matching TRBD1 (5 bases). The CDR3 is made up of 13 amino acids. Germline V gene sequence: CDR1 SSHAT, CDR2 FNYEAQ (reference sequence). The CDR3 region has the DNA TGTGCTAGCAGCTCGGCAGGGTTGGAGACCCAGTACTTC. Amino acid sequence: CASSSAGLETQYF.

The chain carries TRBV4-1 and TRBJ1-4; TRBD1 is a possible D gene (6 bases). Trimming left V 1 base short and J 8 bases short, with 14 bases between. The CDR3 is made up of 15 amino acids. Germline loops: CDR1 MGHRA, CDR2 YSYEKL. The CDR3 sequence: CASSQVLGAKEKLFF. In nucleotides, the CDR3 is TGCGCCAGCAGCCAAGTCCTGGGGGCAAAGGAAAAACTGTTTTTT.

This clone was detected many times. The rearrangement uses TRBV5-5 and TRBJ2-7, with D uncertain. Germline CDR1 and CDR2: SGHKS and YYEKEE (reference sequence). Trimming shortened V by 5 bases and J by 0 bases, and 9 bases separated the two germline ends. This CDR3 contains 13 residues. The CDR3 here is CASRFSGSYEQYF. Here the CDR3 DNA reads TGTGCCAGCAGGTTTTCCGGCTCCTACGAGCAGTACTTC.

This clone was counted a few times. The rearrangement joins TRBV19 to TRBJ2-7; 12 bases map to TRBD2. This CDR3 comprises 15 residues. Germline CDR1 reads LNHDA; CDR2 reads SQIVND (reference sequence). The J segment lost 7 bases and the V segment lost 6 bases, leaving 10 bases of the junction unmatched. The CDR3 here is CASSGAGLAGKEQYF. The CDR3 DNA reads TGTGCCAGTAGCGGAGCCGGACTAGCGGGGAAAGAGCAGTACTTC.

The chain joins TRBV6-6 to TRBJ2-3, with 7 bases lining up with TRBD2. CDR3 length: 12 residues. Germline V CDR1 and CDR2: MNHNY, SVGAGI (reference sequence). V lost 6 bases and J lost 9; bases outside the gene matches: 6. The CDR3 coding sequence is TGTGCCAGCAGCCAACGGGGGGAAACGCAGTATTTT. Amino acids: CASSQRGETQYF.

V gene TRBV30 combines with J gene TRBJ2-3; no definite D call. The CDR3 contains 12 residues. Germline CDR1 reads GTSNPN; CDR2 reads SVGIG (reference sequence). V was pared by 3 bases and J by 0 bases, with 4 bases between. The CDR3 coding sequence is TGTGCCTGGAGCGAAAGCACAGATACGCAGTATTTT. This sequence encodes CAWSESTDTQYF.

For the CDR3, the DNA is TGTGCCATCAGTGAATTACAGACAATATATGGCTACACCTTC. This codes for CAISELQTIYGYTF. The chain uses TRBV10-3 and TRBJ1-2; unclear D gene. Germline loops: CDR1 ENHRY, CDR2 SYGVKD. Trimming left V 3 bases short and J 5 bases short, with 13 bases between. The CDR3 length is 14 residues.

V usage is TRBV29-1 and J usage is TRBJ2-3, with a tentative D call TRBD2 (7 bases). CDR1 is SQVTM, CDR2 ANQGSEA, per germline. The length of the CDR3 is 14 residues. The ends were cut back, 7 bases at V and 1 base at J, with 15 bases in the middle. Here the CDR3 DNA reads TGCAGCGCGTTCGGGGGGCCCGGCACAGATACGCAGTATTTT. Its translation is CSAFGGPGTDTQYF.

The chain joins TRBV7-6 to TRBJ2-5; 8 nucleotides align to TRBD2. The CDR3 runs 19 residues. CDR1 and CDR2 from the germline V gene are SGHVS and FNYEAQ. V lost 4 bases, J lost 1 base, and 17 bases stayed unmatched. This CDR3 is CASSSVFPGGGIIQETQYF. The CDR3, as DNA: TGTGCCAGCAGCTCCGTTTTCCCTGGCGGGGGGATAATCCAAGAGACCCAGTACTTC.

CDR3 nucleotide sequence: TGTGCCAGCAGCTTTGGGGACAGGCGATGGAATACTGAAGCTTTCTTT. This sequence encodes CASSFGDRRWNTEAFF. J is TRBJ1-1 and V is TRBV11-1; 8 bases fit TRBD1. With V trimmed by 3 bases and J by 5 bases, 11 bases remained unmatched. CDR1 is SGHAT, CDR2 FQDESV, per germline (reference sequence). The CDR3 extends over 16 amino acids.

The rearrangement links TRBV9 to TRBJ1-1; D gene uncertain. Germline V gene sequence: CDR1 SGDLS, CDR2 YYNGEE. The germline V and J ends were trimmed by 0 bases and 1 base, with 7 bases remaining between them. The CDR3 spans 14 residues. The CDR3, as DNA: TGTGCCAGCAGCGTAGCTTGGGAGAACACTGAAGCTTTCTTT. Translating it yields CASSVAWENTEAFF.

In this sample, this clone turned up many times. The CDR3 sequence is CASSPSLAGGLGTQYF. CDR3 sequence (DNA): TGTGCCAGCAGCCCTTCGTTGGCGGGGGGGCTAGGGACCCAGTACTTC. The chain is built from TRBV7-8 and TRBJ2-5, with 9 bases matching TRBD2. The CDR3 length is 16 residues. V lost 5 bases, J lost 7 bases, and 14 bases stayed unmatched. Germline CDR1 SGHVS, CDR2 FQNEAQ.

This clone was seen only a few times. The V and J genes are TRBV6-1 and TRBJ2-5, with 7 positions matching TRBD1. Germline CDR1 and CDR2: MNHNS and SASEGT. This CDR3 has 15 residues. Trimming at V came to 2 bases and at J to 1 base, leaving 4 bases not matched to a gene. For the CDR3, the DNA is TGTGCCAGCAGTGAAAGGGACAGCTCCCAAGAGACCCAGTACTTC. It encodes CASSERDSSQETQYF.

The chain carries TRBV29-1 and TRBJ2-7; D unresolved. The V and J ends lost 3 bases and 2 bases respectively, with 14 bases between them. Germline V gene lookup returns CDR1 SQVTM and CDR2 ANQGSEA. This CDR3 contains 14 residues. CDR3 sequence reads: CSVEGKREPYEQYF. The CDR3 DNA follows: TGCAGCGTTGAGGGAAAGAGAGAACCCTACGAGCAGTACTTC.

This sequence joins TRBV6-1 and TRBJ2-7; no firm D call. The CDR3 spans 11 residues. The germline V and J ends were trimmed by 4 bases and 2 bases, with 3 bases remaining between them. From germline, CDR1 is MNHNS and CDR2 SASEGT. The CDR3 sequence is CASSAAYEQYF. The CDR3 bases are TGTGCCAGCAGTGCAGCCTACGAGCAGTACTTC.

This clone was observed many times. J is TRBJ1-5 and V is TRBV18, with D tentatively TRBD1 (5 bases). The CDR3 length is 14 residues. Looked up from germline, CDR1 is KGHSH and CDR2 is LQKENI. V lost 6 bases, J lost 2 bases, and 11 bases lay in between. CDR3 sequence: CASSGGGGNQPQHF. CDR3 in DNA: TGTGCCAGCTCCGGGGGAGGTGGCAATCAGCCCCAGCATTTT. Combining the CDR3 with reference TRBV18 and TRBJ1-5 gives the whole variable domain NAGVMQNPRHLVRRRGQEARLRCSPMKGHSHVYWYRQLPEEGLKFMVYLQKENIIDESGMPKERFSAEFPKEGPSILRIQQVVRGDSAAYFCASSGGGGNQPQHFGDGTRLSIL.

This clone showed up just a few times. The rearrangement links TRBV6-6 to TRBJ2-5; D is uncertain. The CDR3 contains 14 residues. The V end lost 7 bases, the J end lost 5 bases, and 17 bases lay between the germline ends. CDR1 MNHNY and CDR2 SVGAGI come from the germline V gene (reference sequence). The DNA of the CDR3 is TGTGCCAGCATGCCGGGCCTTGTTACGGAGACCCAGTACTTC. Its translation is CASMPGLVTETQYF.